This TCR beta chain appears in the sequencing data of a study of neurological immune-mediated disorders. Volunteers from a blood bank in Maryland, USA, constituted the healthy controls. 2 million unsorted PBMCs were stored in RNAlater at -80 °C before RNA extraction. TCRdb ran MiXCR on the 5' RACE reads and lists one entry per CDR3 protein. The repertoire holds under 60,000 distinct CDR3 sequences, with around 17% as singletons. This clonotype has only a few counts. Its specificity is not known. The V gene's germline CDR1 is DFQATT and CDR2 SNEGSKA (reference sequence). The CDR3 contains 16 residues. Germline trimming cut 3 bases from V and 5 bases from J; bases unmatched to any gene: 8. General study points: Expanded clones shared no CDR3 amino acid sequences across subjects, suggesting private repertoires in all groups.

The origin of this receptor is a man aged 60-69 years in good health. The rearrangement links TRBV20-1 to TRBJ2-5; 14 bases fit TRBD2. The sample comprised PBMCs. The CDR3 reads CSASRLAGGDMETQYF. The CDR3 bases are TGCAGTGCTAGCAGACTAGCGGGAGGGGATATGGAGACCCAGTACTTC.